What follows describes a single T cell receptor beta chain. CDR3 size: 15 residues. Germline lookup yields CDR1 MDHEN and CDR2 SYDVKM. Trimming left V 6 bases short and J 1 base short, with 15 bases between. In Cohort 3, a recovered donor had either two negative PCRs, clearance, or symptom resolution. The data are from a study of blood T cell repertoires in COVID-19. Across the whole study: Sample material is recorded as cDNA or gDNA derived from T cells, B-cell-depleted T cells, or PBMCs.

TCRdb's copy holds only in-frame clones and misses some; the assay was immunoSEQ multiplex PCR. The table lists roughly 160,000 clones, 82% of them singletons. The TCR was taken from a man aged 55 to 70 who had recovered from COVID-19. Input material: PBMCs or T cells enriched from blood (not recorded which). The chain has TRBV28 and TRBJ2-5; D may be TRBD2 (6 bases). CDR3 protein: CASRKQLAVQETQYF. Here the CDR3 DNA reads TGTGCCAGCAGGAAGCAACTAGCCGTCCAAGAGACCCAGTACTTC.